The clone carrying this T cell receptor (beta chain) was observed at least ten times. Its antigen is as yet unknown. The CDR3 covers 14 residues. V lost 5 bases to trimming and J lost 5 bases, with 15 bases between them. Germline values: CDR1 LGHNT, CDR2 FRNRAP. These data originate in a study of Graves' ophthalmopathy and Graves' hyperthyroidism. Study results and caveats: Blood also carried most expanded thyroid clonotypes exceeding 0.001 frequency. Sensitivity reached 87.88% and specificity around 81% for a 13-signature model separating ophthalmopathy from stable hyperthyroidism.

Beta-chain TCR CDR3 regions were amplified from RNA transcripts. The workflow started with a first-round RT-PCR run with HTBI primers and then moved on to a second-round multiplex PCR. TCRdb re-analysed the multiplex PCR reads in MiXCR, keeping a single row per CDR3 protein. The repertoire has 300,000 to 450,000 distinct CDR3 sequences, about 18% of them found once; the top ten carry 2% to 3%. The material sequenced was peripheral blood. The gene calls are TRBV12-5 and TRBJ2-5; D may be TRBD1 (6 bases). This TCR came from an adult woman with stable Graves' hyperthyroidism. CDR3 amino acids: CASGPPRGWETQYF. The CDR3 DNA reads as TGTGCTAGTGGTCCGCCCAGGGGTTGGGAGACCCAGTACTTC. Full variable domain (remainder filled in from reference TRBV12-5 and TRBJ2-5): DARVTQTPRHKVTEMGQEVTMRCQPILGHNTVFWYRQTMMQGLELLAYFRNRAPLDDSGMPKDRFSAEMPDATLATLKIQPSEPRDSAVYFCASGPPRGWETQYFGPGTRLLVL.